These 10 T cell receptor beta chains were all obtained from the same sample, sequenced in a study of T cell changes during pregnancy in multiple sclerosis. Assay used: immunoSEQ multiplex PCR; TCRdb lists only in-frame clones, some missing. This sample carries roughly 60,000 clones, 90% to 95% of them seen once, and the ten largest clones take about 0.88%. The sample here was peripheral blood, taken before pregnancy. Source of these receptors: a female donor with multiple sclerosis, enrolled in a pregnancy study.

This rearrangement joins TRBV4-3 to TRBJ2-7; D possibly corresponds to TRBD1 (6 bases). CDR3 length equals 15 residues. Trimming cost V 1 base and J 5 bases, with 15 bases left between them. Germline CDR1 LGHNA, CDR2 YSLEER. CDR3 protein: CASSQAAQGSDEQYF. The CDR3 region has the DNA TGCGCCAGCAGCCAAGCCGCACAGGGAAGTGACGAGCAGTACTTC.

The CDR3 bases are TGTGCCAGCAGCTTAGGACAGGTCAGCTCCTACGAGCAGTACTTC. As protein: CASSLGQVSSYEQYF. The genes are TRBV7-2 and TRBJ2-7; tentative D call: TRBD1 (6 bases). V was shortened by 1 base and J by 0 bases, with 10 bases between the two germline ends. Germline V gene sequence: CDR1 SGHTA, CDR2 FQGNSA. This CDR3 is built from 15 residues. Complete variable domain (other parts from reference TRBV7-2 and TRBJ2-7): GAGVSQSPSNKVTEKGKDVELRCDPISGHTALYWYRQSLGQGLEFLIYFQGNSAPDKSGLPSDRFSAERTGGSVSTLTIQRTQQEDSAVYLCASSLGQVSSYEQYFGPGTRLTVT.

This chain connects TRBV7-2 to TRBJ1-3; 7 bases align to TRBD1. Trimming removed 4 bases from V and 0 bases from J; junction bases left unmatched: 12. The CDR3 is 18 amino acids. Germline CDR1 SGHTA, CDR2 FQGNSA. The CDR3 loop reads CASSSRGAAYRSGNTIYF. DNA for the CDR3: TGTGCCAGCAGCTCCAGGGGGGCAGCTTATCGCTCTGGAAACACCATATATTTT.

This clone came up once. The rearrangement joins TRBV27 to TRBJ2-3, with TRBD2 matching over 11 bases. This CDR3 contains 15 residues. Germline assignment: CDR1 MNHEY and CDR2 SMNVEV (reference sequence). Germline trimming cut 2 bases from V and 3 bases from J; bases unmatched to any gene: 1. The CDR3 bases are TGTGCCAGCAGTTTAGGGACTAGCGGAACAGATACGCAGTATTTT. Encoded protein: CASSLGTSGTDTQYF.

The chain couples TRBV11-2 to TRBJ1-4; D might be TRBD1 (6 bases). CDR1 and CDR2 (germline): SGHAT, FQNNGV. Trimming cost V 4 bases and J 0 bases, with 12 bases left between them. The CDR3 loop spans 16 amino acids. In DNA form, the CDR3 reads TGTGCCAGCAGCTACCGCCCAGGGGCAACTAATGAAAAACTGTTTTTT. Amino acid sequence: CASSYRPGATNEKLFF.

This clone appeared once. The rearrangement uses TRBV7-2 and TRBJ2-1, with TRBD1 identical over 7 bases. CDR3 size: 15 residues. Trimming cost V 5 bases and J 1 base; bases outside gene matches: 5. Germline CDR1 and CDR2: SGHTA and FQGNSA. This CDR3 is CASSPLTGSYNEQFF. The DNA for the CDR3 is TGTGCCAGCAGCCCCCTGACAGGGTCCTACAATGAGCAGTTCTTC.

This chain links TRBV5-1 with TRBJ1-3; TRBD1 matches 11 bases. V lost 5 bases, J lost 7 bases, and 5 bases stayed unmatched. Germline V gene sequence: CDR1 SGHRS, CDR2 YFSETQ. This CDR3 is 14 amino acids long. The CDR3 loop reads CASSTGQGANTIYF. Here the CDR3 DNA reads TGCGCCAGCAGTACCGGACAGGGGGCCAACACCATATATTTT.

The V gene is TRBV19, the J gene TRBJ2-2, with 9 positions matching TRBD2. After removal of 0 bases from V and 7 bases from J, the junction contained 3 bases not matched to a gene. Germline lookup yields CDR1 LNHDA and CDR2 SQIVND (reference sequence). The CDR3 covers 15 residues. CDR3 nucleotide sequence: TGTGCCAGTAGTATAGAGCGGGGGGGAATCGGGGAGCTGTTTTTT. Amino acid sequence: CASSIERGGIGELFF.

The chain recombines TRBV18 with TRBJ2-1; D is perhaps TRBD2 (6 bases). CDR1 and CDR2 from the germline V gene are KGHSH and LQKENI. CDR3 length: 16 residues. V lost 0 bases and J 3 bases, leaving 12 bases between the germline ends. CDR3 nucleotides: TGTGCCAGCTCACCACCGGGGGGTACCGTCTACAATGAGCAGTTCTTC. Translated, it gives CASSPPGGTVYNEQFF.

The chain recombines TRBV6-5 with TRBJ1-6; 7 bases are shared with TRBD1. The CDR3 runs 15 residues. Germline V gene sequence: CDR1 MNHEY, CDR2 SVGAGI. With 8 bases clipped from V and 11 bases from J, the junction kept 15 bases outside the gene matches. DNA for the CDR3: TGTGCCAGCCGTCCTAACACAGGGGCTGCTACACCCCTCCACTTT. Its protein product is CASRPNTGAATPLHF.